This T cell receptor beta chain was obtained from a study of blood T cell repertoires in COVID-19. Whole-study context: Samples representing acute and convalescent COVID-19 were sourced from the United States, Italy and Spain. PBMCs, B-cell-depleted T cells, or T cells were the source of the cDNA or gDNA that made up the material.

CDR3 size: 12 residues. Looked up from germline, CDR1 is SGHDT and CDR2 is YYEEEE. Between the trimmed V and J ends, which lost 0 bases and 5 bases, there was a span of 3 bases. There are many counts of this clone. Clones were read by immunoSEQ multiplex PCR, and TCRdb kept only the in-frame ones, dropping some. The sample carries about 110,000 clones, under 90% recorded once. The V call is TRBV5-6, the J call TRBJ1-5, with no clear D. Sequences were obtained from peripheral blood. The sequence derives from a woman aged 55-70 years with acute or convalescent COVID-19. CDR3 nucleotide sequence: TGTGCCAGCAGCTTGGCGGATCAGCCCCAGCATTTT. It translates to CASSLADQPQHF.